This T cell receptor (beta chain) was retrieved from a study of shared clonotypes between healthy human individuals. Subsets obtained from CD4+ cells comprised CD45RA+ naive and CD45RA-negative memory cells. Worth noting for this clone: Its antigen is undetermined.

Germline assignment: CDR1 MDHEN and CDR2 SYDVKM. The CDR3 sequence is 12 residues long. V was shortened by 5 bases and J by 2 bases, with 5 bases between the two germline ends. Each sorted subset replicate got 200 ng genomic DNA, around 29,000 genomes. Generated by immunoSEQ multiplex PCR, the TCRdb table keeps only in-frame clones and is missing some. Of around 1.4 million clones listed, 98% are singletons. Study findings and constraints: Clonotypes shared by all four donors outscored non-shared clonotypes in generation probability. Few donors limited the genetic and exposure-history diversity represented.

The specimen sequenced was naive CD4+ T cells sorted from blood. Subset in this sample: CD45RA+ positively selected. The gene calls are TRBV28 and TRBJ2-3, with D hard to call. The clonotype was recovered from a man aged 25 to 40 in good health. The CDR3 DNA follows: TGTGCCAGCAGTACCACCACAGATACGCAGTATTTT. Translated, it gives CASSTTTDTQYF.